The sequence of this T cell receptor beta chain was determined in a study of OX40 agonist ivuxolimab in advanced cancers. Overall study context: At around 83% male, the cohort had a mean age of approximately 64 years, ranging from about 20 to 80.

To note about this clone: Its antigen is undetermined.

Study-wide findings and caveats: The expanded peripheral T cells' antigen specificity was not determined. At 0.1-3.0 mg/kg, partial responders had clonal expansion among the lowest observed.

The CDR3 extends over 13 amino acids. The trim removed 4 bases at V and 6 bases at J, leaving 1 base unmatched. Germline V gene data show CDR1 as MNHEY and CDR2 as SMNVEV (reference sequence). Systemic immunosuppression or autoimmune disease history was grounds to exclude patients. Using immunoSEQ multiplex PCR, the repertoire was profiled, and TCRdb retains in-frame clones only, with some absent. The repertoire holds almost 50,000 clones, with around four fifths as singletons. This TCR derives from an adult with an advanced solid tumor such as melanoma, head and neck, liver or kidney cancer. V and J are TRBV27 and TRBJ2-3; 10 positions agree with TRBD2. The sample was CD4+ or CD8+ T cells sorted from blood, taken in a trial of the OX40 agonist ivuxolimab. The CDR3, as DNA: TGTGCCAGCAGTTCTAGCGGGAGCGATACGCAGTATTTT. Translating gives CASSSSGSDTQYF.